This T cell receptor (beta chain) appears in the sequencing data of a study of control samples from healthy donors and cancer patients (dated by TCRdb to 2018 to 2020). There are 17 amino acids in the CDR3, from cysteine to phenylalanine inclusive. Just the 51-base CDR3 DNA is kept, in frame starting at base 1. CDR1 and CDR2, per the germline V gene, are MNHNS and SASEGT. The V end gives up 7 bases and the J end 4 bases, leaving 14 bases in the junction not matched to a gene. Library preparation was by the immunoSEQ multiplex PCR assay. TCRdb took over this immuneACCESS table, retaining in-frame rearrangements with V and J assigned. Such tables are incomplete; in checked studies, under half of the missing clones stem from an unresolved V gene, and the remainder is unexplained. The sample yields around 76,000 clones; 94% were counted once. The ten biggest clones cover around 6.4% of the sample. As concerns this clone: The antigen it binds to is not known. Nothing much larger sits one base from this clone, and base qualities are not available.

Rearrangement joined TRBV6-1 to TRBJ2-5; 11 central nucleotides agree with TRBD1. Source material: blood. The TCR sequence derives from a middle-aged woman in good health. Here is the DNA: TGTGCCAGCACCGAAGCCGGGACAGGGGGTCTTGGAGAGACCCAGTACTTC. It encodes CASTEAGTGGLGETQYF.